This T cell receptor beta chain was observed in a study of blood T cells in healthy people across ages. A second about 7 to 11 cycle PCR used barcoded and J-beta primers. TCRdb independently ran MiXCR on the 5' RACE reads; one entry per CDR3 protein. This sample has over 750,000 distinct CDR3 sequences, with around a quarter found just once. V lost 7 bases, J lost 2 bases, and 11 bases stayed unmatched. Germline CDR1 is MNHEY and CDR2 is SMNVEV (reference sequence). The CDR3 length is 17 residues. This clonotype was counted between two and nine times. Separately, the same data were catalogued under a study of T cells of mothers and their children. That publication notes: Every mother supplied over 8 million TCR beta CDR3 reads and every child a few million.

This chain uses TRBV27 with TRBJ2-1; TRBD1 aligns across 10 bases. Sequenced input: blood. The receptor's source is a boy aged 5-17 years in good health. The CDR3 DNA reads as TGTGCCAGCAACCAAGGCCCGACAGGGGGCGCCTACAATGAGCAGTTCTTC. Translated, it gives CASNQGPTGGAYNEQFF.